This entry lists 32 T cell receptor beta chains sequenced from one sample in a study of shared clonotypes between healthy human individuals. CD45RO negativity and positive selection for CCR7 defined naive CD8 cells, a population that excluded terminally differentiated effector memory CD45RA+ cells. Produced via immunoSEQ multiplex PCR; TCRdb's table is partial and in-frame only. The data contain hundreds of thousands of clones, around 96% of them singletons. Sequenced input: naive CD8+ T cells sorted from blood. The receptor set was obtained from a woman aged 25 to 39 in good health.

The V and J genes are TRBV11-2 and TRBJ2-7; 8 nucleotides line up with TRBD2. CDR1 SGHAT and CDR2 FQNNGV come from the germline V gene. V gave up 5 bases and J gave up 4 bases; unmatched junction bases: 16. CDR3 size: 17 residues. The CDR3 loop is CASSPLDRGGRLYEQYF. The DNA for the CDR3 is TGTGCCAGCAGCCCCCTGGATCGGGGCGGGAGGTTATACGAGCAGTACTTC. Full variable domain (rest looked up from reference TRBV11-2 and TRBJ2-7): EAGVAQSPRYKIIEKRQSVAFWCNPISGHATLYWYQQILGQGPKLLIQFQNNGVVDDSQLPKDRFSAERLKGVDSTLKIQPAKLEDSAVYLCASSPLDRGGRLYEQYFGPGTRLTVT.

This chain links TRBV6-1 with TRBJ1-1; 9 bases fit TRBD1. Germline CDR1 is MNHNS and CDR2 is SASEGT. V dropped 2 bases and J dropped 2; count of bases not matched to a gene: 6. The CDR3 consists of 16 residues. DNA of the CDR3: TGTGCCAGCAGTGAATGGGACAGGGAGAGAAACACTGAAGCTTTCTTT. Translation: CASSEWDRERNTEAFF.

This chain links TRBV28 with TRBJ2-2, with TRBD2 matching over 8 bases. This CDR3 region has 17 residues. V lost 6 bases and J lost 8; bases outside the gene matches: 17. Germline assignment: CDR1 MDHEN and CDR2 SYDVKM. CDR3: CASSLGEGLAHQGELFF. CDR3 coding DNA: TGTGCCAGCAGCCTCGGGGAAGGACTAGCCCACCAAGGGGAGCTGTTTTTT.

The chain is built from TRBV5-1 and TRBJ2-1, with D perhaps TRBD1 (6 bases). V lost 4 bases, J lost 5 bases, and 19 bases lay in between. CDR1 is SGHRS, CDR2 YFSETQ, per germline. This CDR3 comprises 16 residues. For the CDR3, the DNA is TGCGCCAGCAGCCCAACCCAGGGGAAAATAGACAATGAGCAGTTCTTC. The encoded protein is CASSPTQGKIDNEQFF.

The genes are TRBV5-1 and TRBJ2-5, with D unclear. This CDR3 region has 14 residues. The germline gives CDR1 SGHRS, CDR2 YFSETQ. Trimming cost V 1 base and J 2 bases, with 9 bases left between them. The CDR3 DNA sequence: TGCGCCAGCAGCTTGTGGGGTACTCAAGAGACCCAGTACTTC. Its translation is CASSLWGTQETQYF.

The V gene is TRBV2, the J gene TRBJ2-5; TRBD2 matches at 9 bases. Germline V gene sequence: CDR1 SNHLY, CDR2 FYNNEI. J gave up 5 bases and V 6 bases, and 16 bases lay outside the gene matches. This CDR3 region has 17 residues. CDR3 amino acids: CASSRSGGRALFETQYF. CDR3 DNA sequence: TGTGCCAGCAGCCGAAGCGGCGGGAGGGCCCTTTTTGAGACCCAGTACTTC.

The chain uses TRBV5-8 and TRBJ2-1, with TRBD1 matching over 8 bases. The length of the CDR3 is 15 residues. V shed 0 bases, J shed 6 bases, and the junction held 5 bases outside the gene matches. The V gene's germline CDR1 is SGHTS and CDR2 YDEGEE. In nucleotides, the CDR3 is TGTGCCAGCAGCTTGGCAGGGGGCGCGGTCAATGAGCAGTTCTTC. Amino acid sequence: CASSLAGGAVNEQFF.

V and J are TRBV5-6 and TRBJ1-1; D is perhaps TRBD1 (5 bases). Germline V gene data show CDR1 as SGHDT and CDR2 as YYEEEE. Trimming stripped 0 bases from V and 6 bases from J, with 15 bases between. The CDR3 runs to 15 residues. The CDR3: CASSLARGIGAEAFF. DNA for the CDR3: TGTGCCAGCAGCTTGGCACGGGGGATCGGGGCTGAAGCTTTCTTT.

The rearrangement links TRBV10-2 to TRBJ2-7; D is unresolved. In germline, CDR1 is WSHSY, CDR2 SAAADI. The CDR3 is 14 amino acids. V was clipped by 2 bases and J by 7 bases, with 15 bases between them. The CDR3 spells CASSEPRVGSEQYF. The CDR3 region has the DNA TGCGCCAGCAGTGAGCCTCGGGTGGGGTCGGAGCAGTACTTC.

The chain has TRBV27 and TRBJ2-3; D is ambiguous. The V end was cut by 6 bases, the J end by 2 bases, with 18 bases between. CDR1 MNHEY and CDR2 SMNVEV come from the germline V gene (reference sequence). This CDR3 has 16 amino acids. The CDR3 coding sequence is TGTGCCAGCAGACCCCCGCCAGGTGGCAACACAGATACGCAGTATTTT. Translated: CASRPPPGGNTDTQYF.

The chain carries TRBV9 and TRBJ2-5; D might be TRBD1 (6 bases). The J call may be incorrect, as the DNA end agrees better with TRBJ2-7. This CDR3 comprises 13 residues. Germline V lookup: CDR1 SGDLS, CDR2 YYNGEE. The CDR3 DNA reads TGTGCCAGCAGCTCAGGACAGAGGGACGAGCAGTACTTC. Encoded protein: CASSSGQRDEQYF.

About this clone: This sample also contains other DNA sequences that code for the same CDR3. The rearrangement uses TRBV27 and TRBJ2-7; TRBD1 matches at 9 bases. Germline V lookup: CDR1 MNHEY, CDR2 SMNVEV (reference sequence). V lost 2 bases, J lost 3 bases, and 2 bases stayed unmatched. This CDR3 spans 14 amino acids. The CDR3 protein is CASSLRTGVYEQYF. CDR3 nucleotides: TGTGCCAGCAGTTTAAGGACAGGGGTCTACGAGCAGTACTTC.

The chain uses TRBV6-5 and TRBJ1-2, with a tentative D call TRBD1 (5 bases). The CDR3 consists of 15 residues. Looked up from germline, CDR1 is MNHEY and CDR2 is SVGAGI. V dropped 1 base and J dropped 4 bases, with 13 bases sitting between them. The CDR3 protein is CASSYFEGIAYGYTF. As DNA, the CDR3 is TGTGCCAGCAGTTACTTTGAGGGGATCGCCTATGGCTACACCTTC.

This rearrangement joins TRBV7-2 to TRBJ2-5, with 7 nucleotides matching TRBD2. Gene TRBJ2-7 matches the end of the DNA better, so the J call may be wrong. The germline CDR1 and CDR2 sequences are SGHTA and FQGNSA. The CDR3 spans 16 residues. The CDR3 nucleotides read TGTGCCAGCAGCGCCCCAAAAGGAGCGGGACCCTACGAGCAGTACTTC. It codes for CASSAPKGAGPYEQYF.

The chain recombines TRBV27 with TRBJ2-7; D is undetermined. This CDR3 has 13 residues. Trimming cost V 6 bases and J 4 bases, with 13 bases left between them. Per germline, CDR1 MNHEY and CDR2 SMNVEV (reference sequence). CDR3 region: CASSPYGSYEQYF. CDR3 sequence (DNA): TGTGCCAGCAGCCCATACGGTTCGTACGAGCAGTACTTC.

The chain is built from TRBV6-6 and TRBJ2-1, with a tentative D call TRBD1 (6 bases). The CDR3 loop spans 14 amino acids. Trimming removed 4 bases at V and 3 bases at J, with 10 bases between. Per germline, CDR1 MNHNY and CDR2 SVGAGI (reference sequence). This CDR3 reads CASSSPDSYNEQFF. The CDR3 nucleotides read TGTGCCAGCAGTTCCCCGGACAGCTACAATGAGCAGTTCTTC.

This clone appeared a single time. V and J are TRBV19 and TRBJ2-7; D call uncertain. V gave up 5 bases and J gave up 2 bases, with 13 bases separating them. Germline V gives CDR1 LNHDA, CDR2 SQIVND (reference sequence). This CDR3 spans 14 amino acids. The DNA of the CDR3 is TGTGCCAGTAGTGCGGCCACGGCAGCCTACGAGCAGTACTTC. It encodes CASSAATAAYEQYF.

This clone was seen a handful of times. The chain joins TRBV11-2 to TRBJ2-7; D call uncertain. The CDR3 has 10 amino acids. Deletions cut 5 bases from V and 3 bases from J, with 2 bases between. CDR1 is SGHAT, CDR2 FQNNGV, per germline. This CDR3 is CASSLYEQYF. CDR3 DNA: TGTGCCAGCAGCCTCTACGAGCAGTACTTC.

This sequence joins TRBV5-5 and TRBJ1-1; no clear D gene. Germline-derived CDR1 and CDR2 are SGHKS and YYEKEE (reference sequence). The CDR3 consists of 14 residues. V was cut by 3 bases and J by 1 base, with 10 bases left in between. The CDR3 sequence is CASSSSPENTEAFF. CDR3 sequence (DNA): TGTGCCAGCAGCTCCTCACCGGAGAACACTGAAGCTTTCTTT.

The chain links TRBV7-2 to TRBJ2-3, with D perhaps matching TRBD2 (6 bases). With 5 bases removed from V and 9 bases from J, the gap between germline ends came to 12 bases. The CDR3 totals 12 residues. The germline gives CDR1 SGHTA, CDR2 FQGNSA. This chain's CDR3 is CASSPRRETQYF. As DNA, the CDR3 is TGTGCCAGCAGCCCGCGGAGGGAGACGCAGTATTTT.

V is TRBV28 and J is TRBJ2-7, with TRBD1 as a possible D gene (6 bases). Germline assignment: CDR1 MDHEN and CDR2 SYDVKM. This CDR3 has 14 residues. V lost 8 bases, J lost 3 bases, and 17 bases lay in between. The CDR3 protein is CASQEGGAGYEQYF. The CDR3 DNA is TGTGCCAGCCAAGAAGGGGGAGCAGGCTACGAGCAGTACTTC.

V and J are TRBV6-5 and TRBJ2-7, with D possibly TRBD1 on 5 matching bases. The germline V and J ends were trimmed by 0 bases and 4 bases, with 13 bases remaining between them. This CDR3 contains 15 residues. The germline gives CDR1 MNHEY, CDR2 SVGAGI. CDR3 in amino acids: CASSYSSAGQYEQYF. CDR3 nucleotides: TGTGCCAGCAGTTACTCGAGTGCAGGGCAATACGAGCAGTACTTC.

The gene calls are TRBV5-6 and TRBJ1-2, with TRBD1 matching 8 bases. Per germline, CDR1 SGHDT and CDR2 YYEEEE. There are 13 residues in the CDR3. Trimming removed 4 bases from V and 3 bases from J; junction bases left unmatched: 2. CDR3 region: CASSPTGDYGYTF. The CDR3 DNA reads TGTGCCAGCAGCCCGACAGGGGACTATGGCTACACCTTC.

The chain is built from TRBV6-5 and TRBJ2-1, with 10 bases matching TRBD2. Germline V CDR1 and CDR2: MNHEY, SVGAGI. The CDR3 sequence is 14 residues long. The V and J ends lost 7 bases and 6 bases, in that order; junction bases with no gene match: 6. The CDR3, as DNA: TGTGCCAGCACTCCTAGCGGGAGCGGCAATGAGCAGTTCTTC. Its translation is CASTPSGSGNEQFF.

The chain couples TRBV28 to TRBJ1-1; 7 positions match TRBD1. Per the germline V gene, CDR1 is MDHEN and CDR2 is SYDVKM. This CDR3 has 14 amino acids. The trim removed 5 bases at V and 3 bases at J, leaving 6 bases unmatched. In nucleotides, the CDR3 is TGTGCCAGCAGTAGAAGGGGGCGCGACACTGAAGCTTTCTTT. It yields the protein CASSRRGRDTEAFF.

The chain couples TRBV28 to TRBJ2-7, with D maybe TRBD2 (6 bases). Deletions cut 6 bases from V and 0 bases from J, with 12 bases between. There are 14 residues in the CDR3. CDR1 is MDHEN, CDR2 SYDVKM, per germline. The CDR3 DNA follows: TGTGCCAGCAGAGCCTTAGCGGACTCCTACGAGCAGTACTTC. Its translation: CASRALADSYEQYF.

V gene TRBV7-9 combines with J gene TRBJ2-1; 10 nucleotides match TRBD2. The CDR3 spans 16 residues. The V segment lost 5 bases and the J segment 8 bases; nucleotides outside the gene matches: 12. Germline V lookup: CDR1 SEHNR, CDR2 FQNEAQ (reference sequence). The CDR3 sequence: CASSARSSGSRHEQFF. The DNA of the CDR3 is TGTGCCAGCAGCGCGCGATCTAGCGGGAGTCGGCATGAGCAGTTCTTC.

This chain links TRBV5-3 with TRBJ2-1, with D perhaps matching TRBD1 (6 bases). TRBV5-3 is classed as an ORF, of uncertain function. V was trimmed by 5 bases and J by 6 bases, leaving 9 bases between them. The CDR3 extends over 12 amino acids. The chain's CDR3 is CARSEGGNEQFF. Written as DNA, the CDR3 is TGTGCCAGAAGTGAAGGGGGCAATGAGCAGTTCTTC.

The CDR3 sequence is CSVEDMDRPQETQYF. CDR3 coding DNA: TGCAGCGTTGAAGATATGGACAGGCCTCAAGAGACCCAGTACTTC. The chain is built from TRBV29-1 and TRBJ2-5; 7 bases fit TRBD1. Germline CDR1 is SQVTM and CDR2 is ANQGSEA. V lost 0 bases to trimming and J lost 2 bases; unmatched junction nucleotides: 6. CDR3 length equals 15 residues.

This rearrangement joins TRBV14 to TRBJ2-7, with D maybe TRBD1 (6 bases). CDR1 and CDR2 from the germline V gene are SGHDN and FVKESK. The germline V and J ends were trimmed by 4 bases and 7 bases, with 20 bases remaining between them. The CDR3 sequence is 15 residues long. The CDR3 is CASSPRDIFGGEQYF. The CDR3 DNA follows: TGTGCCAGCAGCCCCCGGGACATCTTTGGTGGAGAGCAGTACTTC.

CDR3 sequence: CASSIGANTEAFF. The CDR3 DNA follows: TGTGCCAGCAGTATCGGAGCGAACACTGAAGCTTTCTTT. The chain couples TRBV5-5 to TRBJ1-1; D remains unclear. V was cut by 5 bases and J by 1 base, with 9 bases left in between. The CDR3 sequence is 13 residues long. Germline assignment: CDR1 SGHKS and CDR2 YYEKEE (reference sequence).

The chain recombines TRBV7-9 with TRBJ2-3; possible D gene TRBD2, 6 bases. The length of the CDR3 is 14 residues. With 5 bases removed from V and 0 bases from J, the gap between germline ends came to 9 bases. From germline, CDR1 is SEHNR and CDR2 FQNEAQ (reference sequence). CDR3 coding DNA: TGTGCCAGCAGCCTAAGCGGGAGCACAGATACGCAGTATTTT. Residues: CASSLSGSTDTQYF.